This is a list of T cell receptor beta chains from one sample in a study of cytomegalovirus exposure and HLA in healthy donors. Some clones are missing from TCRdb's copy, which holds only in-frame ones; the method was immunoSEQ multiplex PCR. Among some 140,000 clones, about 86% were seen once, and the ten largest hold 20% to 25%. Sequenced material: PBMCs. Receptors originate from a man younger than 35 in good health and CMV-seropositive. The CDR3 runs from the conserved cysteine through the conserved F or W. A D gene is named only where the DNA matches it firmly. Some rows have no size entry. The others give once, few or many, or a class for an expanded clone.

d_call,clone_size,j_call,v_call,cdr3_nt,cdr3_aa
TRBD2,once,TRBJ2-1,TRBV4-3,TGCGCCAGCAGCCCTACTAGCGGGGGGGCCTATGAGCAGTTCTTC,CASSPTSGGAYEQFF
NA,once,TRBJ1-3,TRBV29-1,TGCAGCGTTGGGGGGGGCTCTGGAAACACCATATATTTT,CSVGGGSGNTIYF
NA,few,TRBJ2-2,TRBV5-4,TGTGCCAGCAGCTTGGCCGGGACTGGTACGAGGGAGCTGTTTTTT,CASSLAGTGTRELFF
NA,NA,TRBJ1-5,TRBV27,TGTGCCAGCAGTATGGCTTTTAATCAGCCCCAGCATTTT,CASSMAFNQPQHF
NA,NA,TRBJ2-1,TRBV18,TGTGCCAGCTCGGTGGGGAGTAGAGAACCACCCTACAATGAGCAGTTCTTC,CASSVGSREPPYNEQFF
NA,NA,TRBJ1-5,TRBV7-9,TGTGCCAGCAGCGAGCGGACGGATAGCAATCAGCCCCAGCATTTT,CASSERTDSNQPQHF
TRBD1,NA,TRBJ1-1,TRBV19,TGTGCCAGTAGGTGGACAGGGGGCCGGAACACTGAAGCTTTCTTT,CASRWTGGRNTEAFF
TRBD1,NA,TRBJ2-7,TRBV29-1,TGCAGCGCCGGGACAGGGGCCTACGAGCAGTACTTC,CSAGTGAYEQYF
TRBD1,NA,TRBJ2-7,TRBV18,TGTGCCAGCTCACCGGGGACAGGGGGAGCCTACGAGCAGTACTTC,CASSPGTGGAYEQYF
TRBD1,NA,TRBJ1-1,TRBV30,TGTGCCTGGAGTCCGGACAGGGGGAACACTGAAGCTTTCTTT,CAWSPDRGNTEAFF
NA,NA,TRBJ1-5,TRBV7-2,TGTGCCAGCAGCTTAACCGGGAACAATCAGCCCCAGCATTTT,CASSLTGNNQPQHF
TRBD1,NA,TRBJ1-1,TRBV30,TGTGCCTGGAGCCCAGACAGGGGGCGCGGTTTGGACACTGAAGCTTTCTTT,CAWSPDRGRGLDTEAFF
NA,NA,TRBJ1-6,TRBV11-2,TGTGCCAGCAGCTTAGACGTAAGACTACCTATTAATTCACCCCTCCACTTT,CASSLDVRLPINSPLHF
TRBD1,NA,TRBJ1-2,TRBV7-2,TGTGCCAGCAGCCCGGGACAGAGGTCGGTTTATGGCTACACCTTC,CASSPGQRSVYGYTF
NA,NA,TRBJ1-4,TRBV5-1,TGCGCCAGCAGCGCAACAGCGGCAATTAATGAAAAACTGTTTTTT,CASSATAAINEKLFF
TRBD1,NA,TRBJ1-4,TRBV6-6,TGTGCCAGCAGTTGGGGACAGGGGAATGAAAAACTGTTTTTT,CASSWGQGNEKLFF
NA,NA,TRBJ1-2,TRBV7-2,TGTGCCAGCAGCTTAGGTCGAGTCGGCTACACCTTC,CASSLGRVGYTF
TRBD1,NA,TRBJ1-5,TRBV23-1,TGCGCCAGCAGTCAAGACGGGGACAGTAGCAATCAGCCCCAGCATTTT,CASSQDGDSSNQPQHF
TRBD1,NA,TRBJ1-5,TRBV5-6,TGTGCCAGCAGCTTGAGGGACAGGGTAGGGCAGCCCCAGCATTTT,CASSLRDRVGQPQHF
TRBD2,NA,TRBJ2-1,TRBV9,TGTGCCAGCAGCGGCGGGGCTAGCGGGAACATAGAGCAGTTCTTC,CASSGGASGNIEQFF
NA,NA,TRBJ1-2,TRBV6-5,TGTGCCAGCAGTCTCGGACTGAGCTATGGCTACACCTTC,CASSLGLSYGYTF
TRBD1,NA,TRBJ1-4,TRBV5-1,TGCGCCAGCAGCCAAGGGACAGCTAATGAAAAACTGTTTTTT,CASSQGTANEKLFF
NA,NA,TRBJ2-1,TRBV14,TGTGCCAGCAGCCAAGTTTTAGGGGCCATCTACAATGAGCAGTTCTTC,CASSQVLGAIYNEQFF
NA,once,TRBJ2-1,TRBV4-3,TGCGCCAGCAGCCAAGATCCACGGAGCTCCTACAATGAGCAGTTCTTC,CASSQDPRSSYNEQFF
TRBD1,NA,TRBJ2-7,TRBV15,TGTGCCACCAGCCCAAGGGGGCTTAAAATACTACCCTACGAGCAGTACTTC,CATSPRGLKILPYEQYF
NA,NA,TRBJ1-3,TRBV6-1,TGTGCCAGCAGTGAAGAGGAAGGGAGCTCTGGAAACACCATATATTTT,CASSEEEGSSGNTIYF
NA,NA,TRBJ1-4,TRBV15,TGTGCCACTGGGCAGGGGTCCTTTATTGAAAAACTGTTTTTT,CATGQGSFIEKLFF
NA,NA,TRBJ1-1,TRBV5-1,TGCGCCAGCAGCTTGGCCTTGGTGACGGGCACTGAAGCTTTCTTT,CASSLALVTGTEAFF
NA,NA,TRBJ2-5,TRBV19,TGTGCCAGTAGTTCAGGACAGCCTGGACAAGAGACCCAGTACTTC,CASSSGQPGQETQYF
NA,NA,TRBJ1-1,TRBV27,TGTGCCAGCAGTTTAGGGGCGATCGGGAACACTGAAGCTTTCTTT,CASSLGAIGNTEAFF
NA,once,TRBJ2-3,TRBV5-1,TGCGCCAGCAGCTTGGCCGAGAGTTGGGATACGCAGTATTTT,CASSLAESWDTQYF
NA,NA,TRBJ2-7,TRBV19,TGTGCCAGTAGCCCGTTGACAGGTGTCCCCTACGAGCAGTACTTC,CASSPLTGVPYEQYF
NA,NA,TRBJ1-1,TRBV7-9,TGTGCCAGCAGCTTAGGGACAAACACTGAAGCTTTCTTT,CASSLGTNTEAFF
NA,NA,TRBJ1-2,TRBV7-2,TGTGCCAGCAGCTCGACAGGACAGACCTATCTTCGTGGCTACACCTTC,CASSSTGQTYLRGYTF
NA,NA,TRBJ2-5,TRBV9,TGTGCCAGCAGCCCGAAGGGGCAAGAGACCCAGTACTTC,CASSPKGQETQYF
NA,NA,TRBJ1-1,TRBV25-1,TGTGCCAGCGCTCGCCCCGGGAACACTGAAGCTTTCTTT,CASARPGNTEAFF
TRBD2,NA,TRBJ2-7,TRBV4-1,TGCGCCAGCAGCCAAGAAAACGGTCGGGACTATTACTTC,CASSQENGRDYYF
TRBD1,NA,TRBJ2-2,TRBV9,TGTGCCAGCAGTACGTACGGGACAGGGGAAATGCACACCGGGGAGCTGTTTTTT,CASSTYGTGEMHTGELFF
TRBD2,NA,TRBJ2-2,TRBV7-2,TGTGCCAGCAGCGAACTAGCGGGACGGGCCGGGGAGCTGTTTTTT,CASSELAGRAGELFF
NA,NA,TRBJ2-1,TRBV7-3,TGTGCCAGCAGCCCTAGGGACTCCTGGAGCTCCTACAATGAGCAGTTCTTC,CASSPRDSWSSYNEQFF
TRBD1,NA,TRBJ1-1,TRBV5-1,TGCGCCAGCAGCTTCCGGGACAGGAACACTGAAGCTTTCTTT,CASSFRDRNTEAFF
TRBD1,NA,TRBJ1-4,TRBV9,TGTGCCAGCAGCGTAGAAGGGGGCGCGGCTAATGAAAAACTGTTTTTT,CASSVEGGAANEKLFF
NA,NA,TRBJ1-1,TRBV4-3,TGCGCCAGCAGCCACGGAGGGCTGAACACTGAAGCTTTCTTT,CASSHGGLNTEAFF
NA,NA,TRBJ1-2,TRBV18,TGTGCCAGCTCACCAGATCAGGGCTATGGCTACACCTTC,CASSPDQGYGYTF
NA,NA,TRBJ2-1,TRBV15,TGTGCCACCAGCAGGGCAGGAACCTACAATGAGCAGTTCTTC,CATSRAGTYNEQFF
NA,NA,TRBJ1-1,TRBV5-1,TGCGCCAGCAGCTTGAGGGCGGGGGCCAGCACTGAAGCTTTCTTT,CASSLRAGASTEAFF
NA,NA,TRBJ1-4,TRBV19,TGTGCCAGTAGTATTGTCAGGGGAAGTGAAAAACTGTTTTTT,CASSIVRGSEKLFF
TRBD1,NA,TRBJ2-1,TRBV11-2,TGTGCCAGCAGCCTCAGACAGGGGCTAGCTGGTAATGAGCAGTTCTTC,CASSLRQGLAGNEQFF
NA,many,TRBJ1-4,TRBV7-2,TGTGCCAGCAGCTTAGCACAAGTTTTTGGTGAAAAACTGTTTTTT,CASSLAQVFGEKLFF
TRBD2,NA,TRBJ2-3,TRBV5-1,TGCGCCAGCAGGGCTAGCGGACCCACAGATACGCAGTATTTT,CASRASGPTDTQYF
NA,once,TRBJ2-4,TRBV7-2,TGTGCCAGCAGCTTGGGGAGAGTACAGTACTTC,CASSLGRVQYF